This entry lists 21 T cell receptor beta chains sequenced from one sample in a study of T cell repertoires in cytomegalovirus infection. The antigens these receptors bind are not known. MiXCR, run by TCRdb on the reads, gives a single entry per CDR3 protein. The sample lists around 500,000 distinct CDR3 sequences; about 42% were seen once. Sequenced here: cultured PBMCs, sampled from culture after CMV antigen stimulation. Receptors were obtained from a human donor in good health (CMV status not recorded). Some clones in this sample may be carry-over from other donors' samples.

This clonotype is a singleton in its sample. The gene calls are TRBV20-1 and TRBJ2-7, with D possibly being TRBD1 or TRBD2 (6 bases each). Germline CDR1 is DFQATT and CDR2 is SNEGSKA (reference sequence). V lost 0 bases and J lost 5, with 17 bases in between. CDR3 length: 15 residues. CDR3 sequence (DNA): TGCAGTGCTAGAGACGGAAACAGGGAGGCCAACGAGCAGTACTTC. Amino acids: CSARDGNREANEQYF.

This clonotype has just a few counts. This chain links TRBV11-2 with TRBJ2-2; 7 positions match TRBD1. The germline CDR1 and CDR2 sequences are SGHAT and FQNNGV. Trimming at V came to 5 bases and at J to 6 bases, leaving 6 bases not matched to a gene. The CDR3 is made up of 14 amino acids. Here the CDR3 reads CASSSEGAAGELFF. DNA of the CDR3: TGTGCCAGCAGCAGTGAGGGGGCGGCCGGGGAGCTGTTTTTT.

This chain uses TRBV27 with TRBJ2-7; 10 bases line up with TRBD1. V trimming: 5 bases; J trimming: 5 bases; junction bases outside the gene matches: 9. The CDR3 loop spans 15 amino acids. CDR1 is MNHEY, CDR2 SMNVEV, per germline (reference sequence). For the CDR3, the DNA is TGTGCCAGCAGTCCCCCCGGGACAGGGGTTAACGAGCAGTACTTC. Encoded protein: CASSPPGTGVNEQYF.

V is TRBV10-3 and J is TRBJ2-2, with D maybe TRBD1 (5 bases). Germline loops: CDR1 ENHRY, CDR2 SYGVKD. The germline V and J ends were trimmed by 6 bases and 3 bases, with 8 bases remaining between them. The CDR3 is 13 residues long. The chain's CDR3 is CAISRVDTGELFF. The CDR3 DNA follows: TGTGCCATCAGCAGGGTCGACACCGGGGAGCTGTTTTTT.

Only a few counts were recorded for this clonotype. The chain is built from TRBV12-3 or TRBV12-4 and TRBJ2-1, with 10 bases that match TRBD2. The CDR3 is 15 amino acids. Unmatched junction bases numbered 3, after V lost 6 bases and J lost 1 base. Here the CDR3 reads CASRSGGASYNEQFF. The CDR3 bases are TGTGCCAGCAGAAGCGGGGGGGCTTCCTACAATGAGCAGTTCTTC.

The rearrangement joins TRBV6-1 to TRBJ1-6; D gene ambiguous. Between the trimmed V and J ends, which lost 6 bases and 4 bases, there was a span of 7 bases. The length of the CDR3 is 13 residues. Germline values: CDR1 MNHNS, CDR2 SASEGT. Here the CDR3 reads CASREKYNSPLHF. The CDR3 region has the DNA TGTGCCAGCAGAGAAAAGTATAATTCACCCCTCCACTTT.

The chain joins TRBV7-8 to TRBJ2-1, with D possibly TRBD1 on 6 matching bases. From germline, CDR1 is SGHVS and CDR2 FQNEAQ. This CDR3 has 15 residues. V was pared by 5 bases and J by 6 bases, with 17 bases between. The CDR3 nucleotides are TGTGCCAGCAGCAAAGGTCCCACAGGGCGCAATGAGCAGTTCTTC. The encoded protein is CASSKGPTGRNEQFF.

As DNA, the CDR3 is TGTGCCAGTAGTATAGCCCCATCAGGACGGGATACGCAGTATTTT. Translated: CASSIAPSGRDTQYF. The chain uses TRBV19 and TRBJ2-3; D is unclear. Germline CDR1 reads LNHDA; CDR2 reads SQIVND (reference sequence). Trimming cost V 1 base and J 6 bases, with 14 bases left between them. The CDR3 consists of 15 residues.

Only one count was recorded for this clonotype. The CDR3 end shows no conserved phenylalanine or tryptophan, and so a read error is likely. The V call is TRBV7-6, the J call TRBJ1-1, with D perhaps matching TRBD1 (6 bases). V was cut by 1 base and J by 6 bases, with 24 bases left in between. The CDR3 runs to 18 residues. Germline lookup yields CDR1 SGHVS and CDR2 FNYEAQ. The CDR3, as DNA: TGTGCCAGCAGCTTAGAAGGGGCGGCAGGGGTCTATTACGCTGAAGCTTTCCTT. This encodes CASSLEGAAGVYYAEAFL.

This clonotype appeared many times. J is TRBJ2-4 and V is TRBV5-4, with 7 bases matching TRBD1. The CDR3 length is 14 residues. The junction had 5 bases not matched to a gene; V was cut back by 3 bases and J by 5 bases. Germline CDR1 and CDR2: SGHNT and YYREEE (reference sequence). In DNA form, the CDR3 reads TGTGCCAGCAGCTCAGTCCAGGGGGAAAACATTCAGTACTTC. It yields the protein CASSSVQGENIQYF.

This rearrangement joins TRBV7-8 to TRBJ2-1; TRBD2 agrees at 8 bases. The CDR3 spans 16 residues. Germline trimming cut 2 bases from V and 3 bases from J; bases unmatched to any gene: 6. CDR1 is SGHVS, CDR2 FQNEAQ, per germline. The CDR3 region is CASSLFSSGRYNEQFF. The CDR3 nucleotides read TGTGCCAGCAGCTTATTTTCTAGCGGGCGCTACAATGAGCAGTTCTTC.

This clonotype was seen a handful of times. This rearrangement joins TRBV10-3 to TRBJ2-6; D gene ambiguous. The CDR3 sequence is 17 residues long. Germline CDR1 reads ENHRY; CDR2 reads SYGVKD. The V end was cut by 6 bases, the J end by 1 base, with 16 bases between. The CDR3 coding sequence is TGTGCCATCAGGGAAGGGTCTTTGGGATCTGGGGCCAACGTCCTGACTTTC. Its protein is CAIREGSLGSGANVLTF.

A few counts support this clonotype. The chain uses TRBV11-2 and TRBJ2-1; D call uncertain. The CDR3 loop spans 17 amino acids. In germline, CDR1 is SGHAT, CDR2 FQNNGV. Between the trimmed V and J ends, which lost 5 bases and 5 bases, there was a span of 22 bases. The CDR3 region is CASSNLLRLHGDNEQFF. The CDR3 nucleotides are TGTGCCAGCAGCAACCTGCTGCGGTTGCATGGGGACAATGAGCAGTTCTTC.

This sequence joins TRBV19 and TRBJ2-1, with 7 bases aligning to TRBD2. This CDR3 has 16 amino acids. The ends lost 8 bases at V and 0 bases at J; junction bases unmatched: 10. Germline CDR1 reads LNHDA; CDR2 reads SQIVND (reference sequence). The CDR3 sequence: CASAEWRGSSYNEQFF. CDR3 nucleotide sequence: TGTGCCAGTGCCGAGTGGCGGGGGAGCTCCTACAATGAGCAGTTCTTC.

V and J are TRBV11-2 and TRBJ1-1; maybe TRBD1 (6 bases). CDR3 length equals 17 residues. The germline V and J ends were trimmed by 4 bases and 1 base, with 19 bases remaining between them. CDR1 SGHAT and CDR2 FQNNGV come from the germline V gene. The CDR3 loop is CASSYRSPGVRNTEAFF. The CDR3 bases are TGTGCCAGCAGCTATCGATCTCCAGGGGTGAGGAACACTGAAGCTTTCTTT.

This CDR3 is CASSLVGTGISTDTQYF. The CDR3 DNA is TGTGCCAGCAGCCTCGTCGGGACAGGGATTAGCACAGATACGCAGTATTTT. The V gene is TRBV7-2, the J gene TRBJ2-3; 9 nucleotides align to TRBD1. J lost 0 bases, V lost 5 bases, and 9 bases had no gene match. The CDR3 contains 17 residues. CDR1 and CDR2 (germline): SGHTA, FQGNSA. The full variable domain, its missing parts supplied by reference TRBV7-2 and TRBJ2-3, is GAGVSQSPSNKVTEKGKDVELRCDPISGHTALYWYRQSLGQGLEFLIYFQGNSAPDKSGLPSDRFSAERTGGSVSTLTIQRTQQEDSAVYLCASSLVGTGISTDTQYFGPGTRLTVL.

Points on this clonotype: The junction and the germline gene differ at one end; a read error may be behind it. This chain uses TRBV10-3 with TRBJ2-5; tentatively, D is TRBD1 (6 bases). CDR1 ENHRY and CDR2 SYGVKD come from the germline V gene. The CDR3 is 13 amino acids. In nucleotides, the CDR3 is TGTGTCATCAGTGAGTCTAGGGGGGAGACCCAGTACTTC. Its translation is CVISESRGETQYF.

This chain connects TRBV7-6 to TRBJ2-6, with D possibly being TRBD2 (7 bases). Trimming pared 1 base from V and 2 bases from J, leaving 9 bases between. This CDR3 comprises 16 residues. CDR1 is SGHVS, CDR2 FNYEAQ, per germline. CDR3 nucleotides: TGTGCCAGCAGCTTAGAGGGGGGGGCTGGGGCCAACGTCCTGACTTTC. As protein: CASSLEGGAGANVLTF.

The table lists this clonotype with a few counts. DNA for the CDR3: TGTGCCAGCAGCTTAAGGGGTCAGGGGGAGCAGTTCTTC. It specifies CASSLRGQGEQFF. The V call is TRBV7-2, the J call TRBJ2-1, with D tentatively TRBD1 (6 bases). Germline assignment: CDR1 SGHTA and CDR2 FQGNSA. Trimming cost V 2 bases and J 10 bases, with 12 bases left between them. The CDR3 runs 13 residues.

The V call is TRBV12-3 or TRBV12-4, the J call TRBJ2-1; 10 nucleotides agree with TRBD2. Trimming removed 9 bases from V and 4 bases from J; junction bases left unmatched: 3. The CDR3 consists of 13 residues. The CDR3 loop is CASWTSGYNEQFF. The CDR3 nucleotides read TGTGCCAGTTGGACTAGCGGATACAATGAGCAGTTCTTC.

CDR3 coding DNA: TGTGCCATCAGTGAGTCCTACCAGACGGGGCTCCAGCCCCAGCATTTT. Its translation: CAISESYQTGLQPQHF. The chain couples TRBV10-3 to TRBJ1-5; tentative D call: TRBD1 (5 bases). Germline-derived CDR1 and CDR2 are ENHRY and SYGVKD. The CDR3 runs to 16 residues. The ends were cut back, 0 bases at V and 7 bases at J, with 16 bases in the middle.